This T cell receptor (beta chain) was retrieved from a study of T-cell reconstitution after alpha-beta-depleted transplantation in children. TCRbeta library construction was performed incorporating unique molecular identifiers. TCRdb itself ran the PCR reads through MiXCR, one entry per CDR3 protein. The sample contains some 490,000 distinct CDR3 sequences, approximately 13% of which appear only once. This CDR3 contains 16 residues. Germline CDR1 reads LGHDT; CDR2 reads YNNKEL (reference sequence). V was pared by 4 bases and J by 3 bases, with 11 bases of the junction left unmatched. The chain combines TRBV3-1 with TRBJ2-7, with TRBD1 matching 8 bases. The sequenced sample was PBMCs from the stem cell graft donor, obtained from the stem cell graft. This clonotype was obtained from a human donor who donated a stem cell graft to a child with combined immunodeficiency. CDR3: CASSPSGTGHYYEQYF. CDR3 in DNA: TGTGCCAGCAGCCCTTCCGGGACAGGTCATTACTACGAGCAGTACTTC.